The entry that follows covers one T cell receptor beta chain sequence. Its antigen is not known. This record belongs to a study of graft-versus-host responses after intestinal transplantation. J was trimmed by 7 bases and V by 5 bases; bases with no gene match: 9. Germline-derived CDR1 and CDR2 are SEHNR and FQNEAQ (reference sequence). This CDR3 region has 14 residues. Sequencing was performed with immunoSEQ multiplex PCR; in TCRdb, only in-frame clones are kept and a portion is missing. Of tens of thousands of clones listed, 89% are singletons. The chain couples TRBV7-9 to TRBJ2-7; TRBD1 matches at 9 bases. This receptor was identified in a human donor who received an intestinal transplant. Sample: unstimulated CD8+ T cells sorted from spleen or lymph node cells, taken before intestinal transplant. The CDR3 DNA follows: TGTGCCAGCAGCCTCCGGGACAGGGATCGGGAGCAGTACTTC. Encoded protein: CASSLRDRDREQYF.